This is a list of T cell receptor beta chains from one sample in a study of T cell responses to AZD1222 COVID-19 vaccine. TCRdb keeps only in-frame clones here, not all; method: immunoSEQ multiplex PCR. The sample contains about 120,000 clones, 90% of which appear only once. The starting material was peripheral blood, obtained 28 days after the second dose of the MenACWY control vaccine. These receptors all come from an adult who received the MenACWY meningococcal vaccine as a control. Each CDR3 is given with its conserved first and last residue. Each record gives: clone size, J gene, D gene, V gene, CDR3 protein, CDR3 DNA. D genes are given only for firm matches. Clone size is stated in some rows and not others, as once, few, many or a class when expanded.

once	TRBJ2-2	.	TRBV4-1	CASSLPPGPLGGELFF	TGCGCCAGCAGCCTACCACCGGGACCCCTCGGCGGGGAGCTGTTTTTT
few	TRBJ1-2	TRBD1	TRBV28	CASRGGGAGYGYTF	TGTGCCAGCAGGGGAGGGGGCGCGGGCTATGGCTACACCTTC
.	TRBJ2-5	TRBD2	TRBV19	CASSLAGIQETQYF	TGTGCCAGTAGTCTAGCGGGGATCCAAGAGACCCAGTACTTC
.	TRBJ2-3	TRBD2	TRBV5-1	CASSLLSGLAGVTSTDTQYF	TGCGCCAGCAGCTTGCTTTCAGGACTAGCGGGGGTAACTAGCACAGATACGCAGTATTTT
.	TRBJ1-2	TRBD1	TRBV5-1	CASSSTGEGGYTF	TGCGCCAGCAGCTCCACAGGGGAGGGTGGCTACACCTTC
.	TRBJ2-1	TRBD2	TRBV7-2	CASSLAIGSRLADYNEQFF	TGTGCCAGCAGCTTAGCTATCGGGAGCAGACTAGCGGACTACAATGAGCAGTTCTTC
once	TRBJ1-1	.	TRBV5-1	CASSSGMNTEAFF	TGCGCCAGCAGCTCCGGCATGAACACTGAAGCTTTCTTT
.	TRBJ2-5	.	TRBV11-2	CASSLTTSQETQYF	TGTGCCAGCAGCTTAACTACCTCCCAAGAGACCCAGTACTTC
.	TRBJ2-2	TRBD1	TRBV7-9	CASPTGSKNTGELFF	TGTGCCAGCCCGACAGGGTCTAAGAACACCGGGGAGCTGTTTTTT
.	TRBJ1-5	.	TRBV21-1	CASSKGQGNNQPQHF	TGTGCCAGCAGCAAGGGACAGGGAAACAATCAGCCCCAGCATTTT
.	TRBJ1-2	.	TRBV7-9	CASRTSLGGDYGYTF	TGTGCCAGCAGAACATCGCTGGGAGGCGACTATGGCTACACCTTC
.	TRBJ1-2	.	TRBV5-3	CARSLWAAPIQSGYTF	TGTGCCAGAAGCTTGTGGGCGGCCCCCATACAAAGTGGCTACACCTTC
.	TRBJ1-1	.	TRBV18	CASSVAYDRTEAFF	TGTGCCAGCTCCGTGGCCTACGACAGAACTGAAGCTTTCTTT
few	TRBJ2-1	TRBD1	TRBV6-2/TRBV6-3	CASSHVIGTGVDEQFF	TGTGCCAGCAGTCACGTGATCGGGACAGGGGTTGATGAGCAGTTCTTC
.	TRBJ1-2	.	TRBV28	CASSRLQGRGYGYTF	TGTGCCAGCAGTAGGCTACAGGGCCGGGGGTATGGCTACACCTTC
.	TRBJ2-7	.	TRBV2	CASSPEDYEQYF	TGTGCCAGCAGCCCCGAGGACTACGAGCAGTACTTC
.	TRBJ1-1	.	TRBV28	CASGEIRAGLTEAFF	TGTGCCAGCGGTGAGATAAGGGCAGGGTTAACTGAAGCTTTCTTT
.	TRBJ1-5	TRBD1	TRBV6-2/TRBV6-3	CASSYVIRDRVNQPQHF	TGTGCCAGCAGTTACGTCATCAGGGACAGGGTCAATCAGCCCCAGCATTTT
.	TRBJ2-5	.	TRBV4-3	CASSDTDSLKETQYF	TGCGCCAGCAGCGATACGGACAGCTTGAAAGAGACCCAGTACTTC
.	TRBJ1-1	.	TRBV3-1/TRBV3-2	CASSQDAGFGTEAFF	TGTGCCAGCAGCCAAGATGCGGGGTTCGGCACTGAAGCTTTCTTT
.	TRBJ2-1	TRBD2	TRBV30	CAWSQKGLAADNEQFF	TGTGCCTGGAGTCAAAAGGGTCTAGCGGCAGACAATGAGCAGTTCTTC
.	TRBJ2-3	.	TRBV5-1	CASSFVAGVGDTQYF	TGCGCCAGCAGCTTTGTTGCAGGGGTCGGGGATACGCAGTATTTT
.	TRBJ1-1	TRBD1	TRBV14	CASSRRTGNTEAFF	TGTGCCAGCAGCAGACGGACAGGGAACACTGAAGCTTTCTTT
few	TRBJ2-2	.	TRBV7-9	CASSLVGGAGTGELFF	TGTGCCAGCAGCTTAGTTGGGGGCGCCGGCACCGGGGAGCTGTTTTTT
.	TRBJ2-2	.	TRBV15	CATSRTANTGELFF	TGTGCCACCAGCCGGACAGCGAACACCGGGGAGCTGTTTTTT